The present TCR beta chain was sequenced within a study of shared clonotypes between healthy human individuals. In the study overall: Each donor's CD8 memory used one plate, CD8 naive two, each CD4 subset three.

CDR3 length: 15 amino acids. Trimming took 0 bases from V and 5 from J, leaving 15 bases between them. Germline-derived CDR1 and CDR2 are SGDLS and YYNGEE. As defined, naive CD8 cells were CD45RO-negative and positively selected for CCR7, with terminally differentiated effector memory CD45RA+ cells excluded. Sequenced by immunoSEQ multiplex PCR; TCRdb stores in-frame clones only, minus some. The sample records millions of clones, approximately 95% being singletons. The sample was naive CD8+ T cells sorted from blood. This clonotype originated in a man in his late teens or twenties in good health. This chain joins TRBV9 and TRBJ2-7; D is unclear. The CDR3 sequence: CASSVEGGSHDEQYF. CDR3 bases: TGTGCCAGCAGCGTAGAGGGTGGGTCTCACGACGAGCAGTACTTC.